This is a list of T cell receptor beta chains from one sample in a study of shared clonotypes between healthy human individuals. Sequencing was performed with immunoSEQ multiplex PCR; in TCRdb, only in-frame clones are kept and a portion is missing. The table includes roughly 700,000 clones, roughly 88% detected once. Source material: memory CD8+ T cells from PBMCs. The receptor set was obtained from a man between 18 and 35 years old in good health. Some clones in this sample may be carry-over from other donors' samples. CDR3s include the opening cysteine and the closing phenylalanine or tryptophan. Each record gives: V gene, CDR3 protein.

TRBV7-7 CASSPWTGKNTGELFF
TRBV27 CASSPSRTSPLEQYF
TRBV16 CASSKASGVYNEQFF
TRBV27 CASSIWGGFEQYF
TRBV27 CASSLRPNVRPQHF
TRBV5-1 CASSTLDRVSEQYF
TRBV12-2 CASRLAGQDPLKNIQYF
TRBV7-9 CASTLGGPSSYNSPLHF
TRBV6-5 CASGFVARAGNTIYF
TRBV29-1 CSATGGEGAEQFF
TRBV6-5 CASSYSRGANYGYTF
TRBV5-5 CASSSRMGVTDTQYF
TRBV13 CASSLSRGWTEAFF
TRBV9 CASSQTGTLETQYF
TRBV4-1 CASSRDREFSEQYF
TRBV4-1 CASSRQSRTVTTYEQYF
TRBV7-9 CASSPDRLTEAFF
TRBV28 CASSFAGVAFF
TRBV7-8 CASSPTPGSRNEQFF
TRBV9 CASSVDPGGGHTGELFF
TRBV6-1 CASSERSRVEAFF
TRBV10-3 CAISESEILAGNEQFF
TRBV19 CASSIVAGGVNEQFF
TRBV9 CASSEGTSGTQYF
TRBV9 CASSVAGINEQYF
TRBV2 CASSGWTQYF
TRBV27 CASSLAGFYEQYF
TRBV27 CASTQTPFNSPLHF
TRBV5-1 CASSSDGLAAGGQETQYF
TRBV19 CASSLTSWGTDTQYF
TRBV6-5 CASSYRTGGRSYEQYF
TRBV6-1 CASRTGTLVWYEQYF
TRBV5-4 CASSIGLAGATDTQYF
TRBV19 CASSPTTSTGEQFF
TRBV10-3 CAISELAGLRETQYF
TRBV6-6 CASMELAASYEQYF
TRBV6-1 CASSEARGWTSSYEQYF
TRBV19 CASSPRDRGQYEQFF
TRBV6-1 CASSEFAGGPRGNEQFF
TRBV28 CASEDGGNSPLHF
TRBV5-1 CASSPQGNTEAFF
TRBV18 CASSHNSRGWDEQFF
TRBV7-3 CATKGVAGELFF
TRBV4-1 CASSQVRGWDTQYF
TRBV30 CAWSVSAEGWVEQFF
TRBV7-9 CASSSIQVGGFF
TRBV27 CASSPPPGPYNEQFF
TRBV15 CATSRGGENTEAFF
TRBV10-2 CASSRRGNNEQFF
TRBV30 CACGAGLSNQPQHF